The 9 T cell receptor beta chains given below trace back to one sample, sequenced in a study of CD8+CD57+ T cells in acquired aplastic anemia. TCR beta VDJ and CDR3 profiling used genomic DNA as template. TCRdb ran MiXCR on the reads and lists one entry per CDR3 protein. Here the sample spans approximately 190,000 distinct CDR3 sequences, around 66% being singletons. Input material: sorted CD4+, CD8+, or CD8+CD57+ T cells (not recorded which) from PBMCs. The source is a human donor with severe aplastic anemia or a healthy control (not recorded which).

This clonotype was seen repeatedly, ten times or more. The rearrangement joins TRBV2 to TRBJ1-3; tentative D call: TRBD1 (6 bases). Germline V CDR1 and CDR2: SNHLY, FYNNEI. CDR3 size: 14 residues. V shed 6 bases and J shed 3 bases, with 12 bases lying between them. The chain's CDR3 is CASRETGYGNTIYF. Here the CDR3 DNA reads TGTGCCAGCAGGGAAACAGGGTATGGAAACACCATATATTTT.

This clonotype was seen a handful of times. The gene calls are TRBV29-1 and TRBJ1-1; no reliable D call. V was shortened by 7 bases and J by 1 base, with 4 bases between the two germline ends. Germline assignment: CDR1 SQVTM and CDR2 ANQGSEA. The CDR3 contains 10 residues. CDR3 DNA sequence: TGCAGCGCGCGGAACACTGAAGCTTTCTTT. Protein: CSARNTEAFF.

This CDR3 reads CASSYRTGGVQPQHF. CDR3 in DNA: TGTGCCAGCAGCTATCGGACAGGGGGGGTTCAGCCCCAGCATTTT. This chain connects TRBV7-8 to TRBJ1-5; 10 positions match TRBD1. V shed 4 bases and J 6 bases; nucleotides not matched to a gene: 6. Germline V gives CDR1 SGHVS, CDR2 FQNEAQ. The CDR3 totals 15 residues. The complete variable domain, with remaining parts taken from reference TRBV7-8 and TRBJ1-5, reads GAGVSQSPRYKVAKRGQDVALRCDPISGHVSLFWYQQALGQGPEFLTYFQNEAQLDKSGLPSDRFFAERPEGSVSTLKIQRTQQEDSAVYLCASSYRTGGVQPQHFGDGTRLSIL.

The CDR3 loop is CATSRTVDRVGEQPQHF. The CDR3 coding sequence is TGTGCCACCAGCAGAACAGTCGACAGGGTCGGTGAACAGCCCCAGCATTTT. The J gene is TRBJ1-5, the V gene TRBV15, with 7 bases that match TRBD1. Germline loops: CDR1 LNHNV, CDR2 YYDKDF (reference sequence). This CDR3 has 17 amino acids. Losses at the gene ends were 2 bases for V and 7 bases for J; bases not matched to a gene: 14.

In nucleotides, the CDR3 is TGTGCCAGCAGTTTACTTCTCGGACAGGGGGGGGACGAGCAGTACTTC. Its protein is CASSLLLGQGGDEQYF. The chain has TRBV27 and TRBJ2-7; 10 positions agree with TRBD1. The V segment lost 2 bases and the J segment 5 bases; nucleotides outside the gene matches: 9. The CDR3 spans 16 residues. Germline V gives CDR1 MNHEY, CDR2 SMNVEV (reference sequence).

The chain is built from TRBV2 and TRBJ2-7, with D unresolved. The CDR3 covers 14 residues. Germline CDR1 reads SNHLY; CDR2 reads FYNNEI. V lost 7 bases to trimming and J lost 0 bases, with 13 bases between them. CDR3 in DNA: TGTGCCAGCACCCAAGGAGCAGGCTCCTACGAGCAGTACTTC. Its translation is CASTQGAGSYEQYF.

The chain has TRBV10-3 and TRBJ2-7; D possibly corresponds to TRBD1 (5 bases). The germline V gene encodes CDR1 ENHRY and CDR2 SYGVKD. This CDR3 region has 15 residues. V was shortened by 0 bases and J by 2 bases, with 11 bases between the two germline ends. The CDR3 protein is CAISESPGSPYEQYF. DNA for the CDR3: TGTGCCATCAGTGAGTCGCCAGGGTCCCCCTACGAGCAGTACTTC.

The chain links TRBV5-8 to TRBJ2-1; D possibly corresponds to TRBD2 (5 bases). V dropped 2 bases and J dropped 10 bases, with 16 bases sitting between them. Germline CDR1 and CDR2: SGHTS and YDEGEE. The CDR3 extends over 14 amino acids. Here the CDR3 DNA reads TGTGCCAGCAGCTTCGACCTGGGAGCGGCAGAGCAGTTCTTC. Translated: CASSFDLGAAEQFF.

J is TRBJ1-1 and V is TRBV7-9; D remains unclear. This CDR3 contains 16 residues. The V gene lost 5 bases and the J gene lost 1 base, with 17 bases spanning the gap. CDR1 and CDR2 (germline): SEHNR, FQNEAQ (reference sequence). For the CDR3, the DNA is TGTGCCAGCAGCGAAGGAACATGGAATTCGAACACTGAAGCTTTCTTT. Translating it yields CASSEGTWNSNTEAFF.